This is a list of T cell receptor beta chains from one sample in a study of shared clonotypes between healthy human individuals. Clones were read by immunoSEQ multiplex PCR, and TCRdb kept only the in-frame ones, dropping some. The sample lists roughly 1 million clones; under 80% were seen once. Sequencing was performed on memory CD4+ T cells sorted from blood. These TCRs come from a man younger than 35 in good health. CDR3s include the opening cysteine and the closing phenylalanine or tryptophan. A D gene is named only where the DNA matches it firmly. The size of a clone is reported for some rows only, either as once, few or many, or as a class for expanded clones.

v_gene	d_gene	abundance	j_gene	CDR3aa	CDR3nt
TRBV19	-	few	TRBJ2-2	CASSIASGAGELFF	TGTGCCAGTAGTATAGCTTCAGGGGCCGGGGAGCTGTTTTTT
TRBV10-2	-	-	TRBJ2-7	CASSESGPTGEQYF	TGCGCCAGCAGTGAGTCAGGACCTACGGGCGAGCAGTACTTC
TRBV2	TRBD2	-	TRBJ2-5	CASTAQRGQETQYF	TGTGCCAGCACCGCGCAGCGGGGGCAAGAGACCCAGTACTTC
TRBV7-6	-	-	TRBJ2-5	CASSLGKLLETQYF	TGTGCCAGCAGCTTAGGGAAATTGTTAGAGACCCAGTACTTC
TRBV7-8	TRBD2	-	TRBJ2-1	CASSLAGGSTYNEQFF	TGTGCCAGCAGCTTAGCAGGCGGGAGTACCTACAATGAGCAGTTCTTC
TRBV11-2	-	few	TRBJ2-1	CASSLGLGYYNEQFF	TGTGCCAGCAGCTTAGGGCTGGGCTACTACAATGAGCAGTTCTTC
TRBV30	-	-	TRBJ1-5	CAWSPPGRTQHF	TGTGCCTGGAGTCCCCCCGGTAGGACCCAGCATTTT
TRBV6-1	-	-	TRBJ1-4	CASSLLGGVGEKLFF	TGTGCCAGCAGTCTCTTGGGAGGGGTGGGCGAAAAACTGTTTTTT
TRBV5-4	-	few	TRBJ2-2	CASSLGGVNTGELFF	TGTGCCAGCAGCTTGGGCGGGGTGAACACCGGGGAGCTGTTTTTT
TRBV7-2	TRBD2	-	TRBJ2-3	CASSVNLAGTVGTDTQYF	TGTGCCAGCAGCGTGAACCTAGCGGGGACCGTTGGGACAGATACGCAGTATTTT
TRBV10-1	TRBD1	-	TRBJ1-1	CASSPGGPNAEAFF	TGCGCCAGCAGTCCAGGGGGCCCGAACGCTGAAGCTTTCTTT
TRBV5-1	-	-	TRBJ1-2	CASSLAFGRVDYGYTF	TGCGCCAGCAGCTTGGCGTTTGGTAGGGTGGACTATGGCTACACCTTC
TRBV6-1	TRBD1	-	TRBJ2-1	CASTRSQGQFDEQFF	TGTGCCAGCACAAGGTCCCAGGGACAGTTCGATGAGCAGTTCTTC
TRBV10-2	TRBD2	-	TRBJ2-5	CASSDSGRWETQYF	TGCGCCAGCAGTGATAGCGGGAGGTGGGAGACCCAGTACTTC
TRBV6-1	TRBD2	few	TRBJ2-2	CASSYRAGSGELFF	TGTGCCAGCAGTTATCGAGCGGGGTCCGGGGAGCTGTTTTTT
TRBV5-1	-	-	TRBJ2-1	CASSLGTYSYNEQFF	TGCGCCAGCAGCTTGGGGACATATTCCTACAATGAGCAGTTCTTC
TRBV23-1	-	-	TRBJ2-7	CASSQSSQTFSYEQYF	TGCGCCAGCAGTCAATCGAGTCAGACCTTCTCCTACGAGCAGTACTTC
TRBV2	TRBD1	-	TRBJ2-3	CAGGTGEGTDTQYF	TGTGCCGGAGGTACAGGGGAAGGTACAGATACGCAGTATTTT
TRBV6-5	-	-	TRBJ2-3	CASSSGDKISTPQYF	TGTGCCAGCAGTTCGGGGGACAAGATAAGTACACCGCAGTATTTT
TRBV14	-	once	TRBJ2-5	CASSQVRETQYF	TGTGCCAGCAGCCAAGTCAGGGAGACCCAGTACTTC
TRBV28	-	-	TRBJ2-7	CASRTRRGAQKAEQYF	TGTGCCAGCAGAACCAGGAGGGGGGCTCAAAAGGCCGAGCAGTACTTC